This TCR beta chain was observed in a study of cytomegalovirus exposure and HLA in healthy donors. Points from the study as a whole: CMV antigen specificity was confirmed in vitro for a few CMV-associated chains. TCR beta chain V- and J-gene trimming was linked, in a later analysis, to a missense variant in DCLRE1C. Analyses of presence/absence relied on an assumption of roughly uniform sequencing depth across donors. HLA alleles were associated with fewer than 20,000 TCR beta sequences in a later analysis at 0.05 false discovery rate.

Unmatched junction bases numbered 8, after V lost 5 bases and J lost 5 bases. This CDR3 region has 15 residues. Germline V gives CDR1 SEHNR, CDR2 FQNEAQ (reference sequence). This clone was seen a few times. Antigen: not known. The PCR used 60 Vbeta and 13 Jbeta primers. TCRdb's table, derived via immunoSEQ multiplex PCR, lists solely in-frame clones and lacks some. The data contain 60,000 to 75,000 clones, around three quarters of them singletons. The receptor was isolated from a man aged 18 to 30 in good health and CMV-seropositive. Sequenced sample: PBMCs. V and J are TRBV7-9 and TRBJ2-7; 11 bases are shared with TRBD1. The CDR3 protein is CASSHRTGGQDEQYF. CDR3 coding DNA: TGTGCCAGCAGCCACCGGACAGGGGGCCAGGACGAGCAGTACTTC.